The clone carrying this T cell receptor beta chain was counted between two and nine times. Antigen specificity is unknown. The V and J ends lost 8 bases and 0 bases, in that order; junction bases with no gene match: 8. There are 15 residues in the CDR3. CDR1 and CDR2 (germline): MDHEN, SYDVKM. MiXCR, run by TCRdb on the reads, gives a single entry per CDR3 protein. Seen here are fewer than 1,000,000 distinct CDR3 sequences, 31% observed once, and the top ten hold about an eighth. The data were obtained in a study of T cell repertoires in cytomegalovirus infection. The wider study: CMV infection plus the matching HLA type was flagged by public TCR beta signatures. Study-level results: Identification of carriers of CMV plus the relevant HLA was performed using cumulative public TCR beta family frequency.

Sample: cultured CD8+ T cells from PBMCs, taken from culture after CMV antigen stimulation. The chain is built from TRBV28 and TRBJ1-1; 8 bases agree with TRBD1. This clonotype was sampled from a human donor in good health (CMV status not recorded). Some clones in this sample may be carry-over from other donors' samples. The chain's CDR3 is CASAWTGMMNTEAFF. CDR3 sequence (DNA): TGTGCCAGCGCCTGGACAGGGATGATGAACACTGAAGCTTTCTTT.